Listed below are T cell receptor beta chains from one sample, sequenced in a study of shared clonotypes between healthy human individuals. Assay: immunoSEQ multiplex PCR; the TCRdb copy retains only in-frame clones and omits some. The data hold about 2.1 million clones, with 90% to 95% observed a single time. Source material: naive CD8+ T cells from PBMCs. These TCRs come from a man in his late teens or twenties in good health. Some clones in this sample may be carry-over from other donors' samples. Both conserved end residues are part of each CDR3. Each record gives: J gene, D gene, V gene, clone size, CDR3 DNA, CDR3 protein. A D gene is named only where the DNA matches it firmly. Size tells how often a clone was seen (once, few, many) or the class of an expanded clone, and some rows leave it out.

j_gene: TRBJ2-5; d_gene: NA; v_gene: TRBV15; abundance: NA; CDR3nt: TGTGCCACCAGCAGAGATCGAAGGTTCGGAGAGACCCAGTACTTC; CDR3aa: CATSRDRRFGETQYF
j_gene: TRBJ2-7; d_gene: NA; v_gene: TRBV27; abundance: NA; CDR3nt: TGTGCCAGCAGTGCCGGTAGAGTAGCGGTAGCCTCCTACGAGCAGTACTTC; CDR3aa: CASSAGRVAVASYEQYF
j_gene: TRBJ2-1; d_gene: NA; v_gene: TRBV28; abundance: NA; CDR3nt: TGTGCCAGCAGTTTTCCGACAGGCGATGAGCAGTTCTTC; CDR3aa: CASSFPTGDEQFF
j_gene: TRBJ2-7; d_gene: TRBD1; v_gene: TRBV10-3; abundance: NA; CDR3nt: TGTGCCATCAGTGATATACGGGGACAGGGGTACGAGCAGTACTTC; CDR3aa: CAISDIRGQGYEQYF
j_gene: TRBJ2-3; d_gene: TRBD2; v_gene: TRBV6-6; abundance: NA; CDR3nt: TGTGCCACCTGGAAGTTAACTAGCGAATGGGATACGCAGTATTTT; CDR3aa: CATWKLTSEWDTQYF
j_gene: TRBJ1-5; d_gene: NA; v_gene: TRBV27; abundance: NA; CDR3nt: TGTGCCAGCAGTTTATCCCTCCGACCGGGTAATCAGCCCCAGCATTTT; CDR3aa: CASSLSLRPGNQPQHF
j_gene: TRBJ1-1; d_gene: TRBD1; v_gene: TRBV5-5; abundance: NA; CDR3nt: TGTGCCAGCAGCCCCCACACAGGGGGCTTGAACACTGAAGCTTTCTTT; CDR3aa: CASSPHTGGLNTEAFF
j_gene: TRBJ2-2; d_gene: NA; v_gene: TRBV11-2; abundance: NA; CDR3nt: TGTGCCAGCAGCCCGACAGCTCTAGCGAACACCGGGGAGCTGTTTTTT; CDR3aa: CASSPTALANTGELFF
j_gene: TRBJ2-7; d_gene: TRBD1; v_gene: TRBV29-1; abundance: NA; CDR3nt: TGCAGCGTGGGACAGGGTACCTACGAGCAGTACTTC; CDR3aa: CSVGQGTYEQYF
j_gene: TRBJ2-1; d_gene: TRBD2; v_gene: TRBV19; abundance: NA; CDR3nt: TGTGCCAGTAGTATAGGGACTAGCGGGAGTGGTGAGCAGTTCTTC; CDR3aa: CASSIGTSGSGEQFF
j_gene: TRBJ2-1; d_gene: TRBD2; v_gene: TRBV9; abundance: NA; CDR3nt: TGTGCCAGCAGCGTAGTGGGACTAGCGGGAGGCTATGAGCAGTTCTTC; CDR3aa: CASSVVGLAGGYEQFF
j_gene: TRBJ2-5; d_gene: NA; v_gene: TRBV5-1; abundance: NA; CDR3nt: TGCGCCAGCATGTGGCGGGGGCGGGACTACCAAGAGACCCAGTACTTC; CDR3aa: CASMWRGRDYQETQYF
j_gene: TRBJ2-7; d_gene: TRBD2; v_gene: TRBV4-1; abundance: NA; CDR3nt: TGCGCCAGCAGCCAACCGGGACTAGATTACGAGCAGTACTTC; CDR3aa: CASSQPGLDYEQYF
j_gene: TRBJ1-1; d_gene: NA; v_gene: TRBV5-1; abundance: NA; CDR3nt: TGCGCCAGCAGCTTGGGTTTTGAAGCTTTCTTT; CDR3aa: CASSLGFEAFF
j_gene: TRBJ2-7; d_gene: NA; v_gene: TRBV9; abundance: few; CDR3nt: TGTGCCAGCAGCGTAGGGGGATTATCCTACGAGCAGTACTTC; CDR3aa: CASSVGGLSYEQYF
j_gene: TRBJ2-7; d_gene: NA; v_gene: TRBV9; abundance: NA; CDR3nt: TGTGCCAGCAGCGTAGGCGTAGGGCCCTCCTACGAGCAGTACTTC; CDR3aa: CASSVGVGPSYEQYF
j_gene: TRBJ2-3; d_gene: TRBD2; v_gene: TRBV5-4; abundance: NA; CDR3nt: TGTGCCAGCAGCTTGGCCGAGGCGGGGGACACAGATACGCAGTATTTT; CDR3aa: CASSLAEAGDTDTQYF
j_gene: TRBJ2-7; d_gene: TRBD1; v_gene: TRBV10-3; abundance: NA; CDR3nt: TGTGCCATCAGTGAGCCCGGGACAGGGGGCGAGCAGTACTTC; CDR3aa: CAISEPGTGGEQYF
j_gene: TRBJ2-1; d_gene: TRBD1; v_gene: TRBV7-2; abundance: once; CDR3nt: TGTGCCAGCAGAGAGACAGGGTCGGGATACAATGAGCAGTTCTTC; CDR3aa: CASRETGSGYNEQFF
j_gene: TRBJ1-5; d_gene: NA; v_gene: TRBV19; abundance: NA; CDR3nt: TGTGCCAGTAGTATGCCTGGGACAAAAAATCAGCCCCAGCATTTT; CDR3aa: CASSMPGTKNQPQHF
j_gene: TRBJ2-7; d_gene: NA; v_gene: TRBV29-1; abundance: NA; CDR3nt: TGCAGCGTTGAAAAGGGGGGGACCGAGCAGTACTTC; CDR3aa: CSVEKGGTEQYF
j_gene: TRBJ2-1; d_gene: NA; v_gene: TRBV15; abundance: NA; CDR3nt: TGTGCCACCCGGGGGAGAAGCTCCTACAATGAGCAGTTCTTC; CDR3aa: CATRGRSSYNEQFF
j_gene: TRBJ1-2; d_gene: NA; v_gene: TRBV30; abundance: NA; CDR3nt: TGTGCCTGGAGTGCCACGGAGGGAGTTTGGAGCTATGGCTACACCTTC; CDR3aa: CAWSATEGVWSYGYTF
j_gene: TRBJ2-3; d_gene: TRBD2; v_gene: TRBV5-1; abundance: NA; CDR3nt: TGCGCCAGCGCCGTCGGGGGGACAGATACGCAGTATTTT; CDR3aa: CASAVGGTDTQYF
j_gene: TRBJ2-3; d_gene: NA; v_gene: TRBV7-2; abundance: NA; CDR3nt: TGTGCCAGCAGCCTCCGGGTGAGCGGGCGACACACAGATACGCAGTATTTT; CDR3aa: CASSLRVSGRHTDTQYF
j_gene: TRBJ2-1; d_gene: NA; v_gene: TRBV7-3; abundance: NA; CDR3nt: TGTGCCAGCAGCTATACGGGGGATGAGCAGTTCTTC; CDR3aa: CASSYTGDEQFF
j_gene: TRBJ1-2; d_gene: TRBD1; v_gene: TRBV25-1; abundance: NA; CDR3nt: TGTGCCAGCATTGGACAGGCCCGGGATGGCTACACCTTC; CDR3aa: CASIGQARDGYTF
j_gene: TRBJ2-7; d_gene: NA; v_gene: TRBV30; abundance: NA; CDR3nt: TGTGCCTGGAGTGTAGACACAAACGAGCAGTACTTC; CDR3aa: CAWSVDTNEQYF
j_gene: TRBJ2-3; d_gene: TRBD2; v_gene: TRBV4-3; abundance: NA; CDR3nt: TGCGCCAGCAGCCCGTTTGGGGAGGGCCGGGATACGCAGTATTTT; CDR3aa: CASSPFGEGRDTQYF